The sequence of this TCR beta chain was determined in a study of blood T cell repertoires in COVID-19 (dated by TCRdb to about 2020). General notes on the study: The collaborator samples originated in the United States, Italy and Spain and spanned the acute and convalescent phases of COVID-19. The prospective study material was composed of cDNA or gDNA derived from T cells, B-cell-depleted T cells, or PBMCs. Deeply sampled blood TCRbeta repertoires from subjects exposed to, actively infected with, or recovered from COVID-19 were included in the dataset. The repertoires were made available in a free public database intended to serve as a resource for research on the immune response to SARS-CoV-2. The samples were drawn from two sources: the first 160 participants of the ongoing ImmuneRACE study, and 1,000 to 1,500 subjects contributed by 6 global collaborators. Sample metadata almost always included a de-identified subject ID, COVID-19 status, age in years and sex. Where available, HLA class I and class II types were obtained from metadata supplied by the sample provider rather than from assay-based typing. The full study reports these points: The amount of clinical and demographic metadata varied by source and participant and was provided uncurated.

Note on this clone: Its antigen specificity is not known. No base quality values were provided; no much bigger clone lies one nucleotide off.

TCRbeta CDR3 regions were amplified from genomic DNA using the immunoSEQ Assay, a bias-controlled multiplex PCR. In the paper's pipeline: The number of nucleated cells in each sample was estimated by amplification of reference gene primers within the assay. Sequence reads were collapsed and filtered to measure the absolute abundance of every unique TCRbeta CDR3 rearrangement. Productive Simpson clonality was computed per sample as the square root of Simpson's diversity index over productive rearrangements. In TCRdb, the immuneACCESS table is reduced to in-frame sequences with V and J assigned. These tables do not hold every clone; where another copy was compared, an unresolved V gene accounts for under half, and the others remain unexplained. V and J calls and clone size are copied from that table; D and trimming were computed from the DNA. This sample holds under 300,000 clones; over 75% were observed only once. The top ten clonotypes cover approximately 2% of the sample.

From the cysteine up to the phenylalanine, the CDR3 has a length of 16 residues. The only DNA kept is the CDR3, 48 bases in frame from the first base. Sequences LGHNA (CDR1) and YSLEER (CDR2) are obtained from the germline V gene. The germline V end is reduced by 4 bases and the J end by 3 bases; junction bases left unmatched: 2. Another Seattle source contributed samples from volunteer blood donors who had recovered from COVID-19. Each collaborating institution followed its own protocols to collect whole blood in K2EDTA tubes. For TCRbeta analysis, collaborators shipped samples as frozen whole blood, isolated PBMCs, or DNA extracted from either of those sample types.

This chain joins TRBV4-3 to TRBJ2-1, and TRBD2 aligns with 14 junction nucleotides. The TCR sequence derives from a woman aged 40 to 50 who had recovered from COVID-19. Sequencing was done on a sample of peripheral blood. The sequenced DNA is TGCGCCAGCAGCCTTGGACTAGCGGGGGGCTACAATGAGCAGTTCTTC. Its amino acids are CASSLGLAGGYNEQFF.